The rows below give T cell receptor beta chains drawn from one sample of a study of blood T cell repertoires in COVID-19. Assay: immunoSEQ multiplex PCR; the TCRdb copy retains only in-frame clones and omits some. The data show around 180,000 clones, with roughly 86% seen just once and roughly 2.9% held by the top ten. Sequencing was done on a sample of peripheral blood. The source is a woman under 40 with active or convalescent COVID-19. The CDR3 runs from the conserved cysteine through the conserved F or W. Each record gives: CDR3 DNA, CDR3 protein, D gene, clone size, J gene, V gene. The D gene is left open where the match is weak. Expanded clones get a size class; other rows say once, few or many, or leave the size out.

DNA: TGTGCCAGCAGACGGACAGGTAACACTGAAGCTTTCTTT
CDR3: CASRRTGNTEAFF
D: TRBD1
size: few
J: TRBJ1-1
V: TRBV6-5

DNA: TGTGCCAGCAGTGGGTCGGGACAGGCTAATTCACCCCTCCACTTT
CDR3: CASSGSGQANSPLHF
D: TRBD1
size: -
J: TRBJ1-6
V: TRBV25-1

DNA: TGTGCCAGCAGCTTCCGACAGGGGCCCACTGAAGCTTTCTTT
CDR3: CASSFRQGPTEAFF
D: TRBD1
size: -
J: TRBJ1-1
V: TRBV5-4

DNA: TGTGCCAGCAGCAACCCTTGGGACAGGGGTTTCGCTGGAAACACCATATATTTT
CDR3: CASSNPWDRGFAGNTIYF
D: TRBD1
size: -
J: TRBJ1-3
V: TRBV7-9

DNA: TGTGCCAGCAGCTGGGACTCCGGGGAGCTGTTTTTT
CDR3: CASSWDSGELFF
D: -
size: medium-sized
J: TRBJ2-2
V: TRBV5-4

DNA: TGTGCCACCCGAGGCGATTCGGGTCAGCCCCAGCATTTT
CDR3: CATRGDSGQPQHF
D: -
size: once
J: TRBJ1-5
V: TRBV18

DNA: TGTGCCAGCACCCCTGGCGGAGGGACTAGCGGAGGGTTCTACAATGAGCAGTTCTTC
CDR3: CASTPGGGTSGGFYNEQFF
D: TRBD2
size: -
J: TRBJ2-1
V: TRBV2

DNA: TGTGCCAGTAGTTCGGACAGGGGTTCCTACAATGAGCAGTTCTTC
CDR3: CASSSDRGSYNEQFF
D: TRBD1
size: -
J: TRBJ2-1
V: TRBV19

DNA: TGTGCCAGCAGACCCCGGGGACAAGAAGCTTTCTTT
CDR3: CASRPRGQEAFF
D: -
size: -
J: TRBJ1-1
V: TRBV6-6

DNA: TGCGCCAGCAGCCAAAAGTACGGGGGGCACTACAATGAGCAGTTCTTC
CDR3: CASSQKYGGHYNEQFF
D: -
size: once
J: TRBJ2-1
V: TRBV4-1

DNA: TGTGCCACCAGCAGAAACAGGGAAGCTTTCTTT
CDR3: CATSRNREAFF
D: -
size: -
J: TRBJ1-1
V: TRBV15

DNA: TGTGCCAGCAGCCCTCAGACAGGCGCCACTGAAGCTTTCTTT
CDR3: CASSPQTGATEAFF
D: -
size: -
J: TRBJ1-1
V: TRBV14

DNA: TGTGCCAGTAGTATCGGGGACAGGGTGGCAGATACGCAGTATTTT
CDR3: CASSIGDRVADTQYF
D: TRBD1
size: -
J: TRBJ2-3
V: TRBV19

DNA: TGTGCCAGCAGCTTAGCGGAGGGGTCAGGGACTGAAGCTTTCTTT
CDR3: CASSLAEGSGTEAFF
D: -
size: -
J: TRBJ1-1
V: TRBV7-6

DNA: TGTGCCAGCAGCGAACGACAGGGGGCGCCTAGAAACGAGCAGTACTTC
CDR3: CASSERQGAPRNEQYF
D: -
size: -
J: TRBJ2-7
V: TRBV21-1

DNA: TGTGCCAGCAGCCCAGCGGTAATAACCGGGGAGCTGTTTTTT
CDR3: CASSPAVITGELFF
D: -
size: -
J: TRBJ2-2
V: TRBV5-6

DNA: TGCAGCGTTGAAGGCGACAGAGGGACCCAGTACTTC
CDR3: CSVEGDRGTQYF
D: -
size: -
J: TRBJ2-5
V: TRBV29-1

DNA: TGTGCCAGCCACGTACAGGGGGCAATCGGCTACACCTTC
CDR3: CASHVQGAIGYTF
D: TRBD1
size: -
J: TRBJ1-2
V: TRBV13

DNA: TGTGCCAGTAGTATTCCTGGACAGGATAATTCACCCCTCCACTTT
CDR3: CASSIPGQDNSPLHF
D: TRBD1
size: -
J: TRBJ1-6
V: TRBV19

DNA: TGTGCCAGCTCACCATCGAAGGGACCGGGAGGCAATCAGCCCCAGCATTTT
CDR3: CASSPSKGPGGNQPQHF
D: -
size: once
J: TRBJ1-5
V: TRBV18

DNA: TGCGCCAGCAGCTCCTTGGGACAGGGAAAGGCTTTCTTT
CDR3: CASSSLGQGKAFF
D: TRBD1
size: -
J: TRBJ1-1
V: TRBV5-1

DNA: TGCGCCAGCAGCCAAGATCAGTCTCGCCGGAGGGACACTGAAGCTTTCTTT
CDR3: CASSQDQSRRRDTEAFF
D: -
size: -
J: TRBJ1-1
V: TRBV4-1

DNA: TGTGCCTGGAGTAGACCGACAGGGCTAAACGAGCAGTACTTC
CDR3: CAWSRPTGLNEQYF
D: TRBD1
size: -
J: TRBJ2-7
V: TRBV30

DNA: TGTGCCACCAGCAGTACGGGGGGTAGCTATGGCTACACCTTC
CDR3: CATSSTGGSYGYTF
D: -
size: once
J: TRBJ1-2
V: TRBV15

DNA: TGTGCCAGCAGTTTCTACCCGAGCTCCTATAATTCACCCCTCCACTTT
CDR3: CASSFYPSSYNSPLHF
D: -
size: -
J: TRBJ1-6
V: TRBV28

DNA: TGCAGCGTCCAGAGGACAGGGGGTTCTGGCTATGGCTACACCTTC
CDR3: CSVQRTGGSGYGYTF
D: TRBD1
size: -
J: TRBJ1-2
V: TRBV29-1

DNA: TGTGCCAGCAGCTTGGGACCTAGGAAAGGAAACACCATATATTTT
CDR3: CASSLGPRKGNTIYF
D: -
size: -
J: TRBJ1-3
V: TRBV5-6

DNA: TGTGCCAGTAGTATAAGGGGAGGGCACTACCTCTTGAGGACTGAAGCTTTCTTT
CDR3: CASSIRGGHYLLRTEAFF
D: -
size: -
J: TRBJ1-1
V: TRBV19

DNA: TGTGCCTGGGTTCACCACGGGGGGAGGGGTTTCTTT
CDR3: CAWVHHGGRGFF
D: -
size: -
J: TRBJ1-1
V: TRBV30

DNA: TGTGCCAGCAGCCCCGGCACTGAAGCTTTCTTT
CDR3: CASSPGTEAFF
D: -
size: -
J: TRBJ1-1
V: TRBV2

DNA: TGTGCCAGCAGCGCAGCACGACAGGGGAGGAATTCACCCCTCCACTTT
CDR3: CASSAARQGRNSPLHF
D: TRBD1
size: once
J: TRBJ1-6
V: TRBV7-6

DNA: TGTGCCAGCAGCCAAGATCAAGCAACCTCCTACGAGCAGTACTTC
CDR3: CASSQDQATSYEQYF
D: -
size: -
J: TRBJ2-7
V: TRBV3-1/TRBV3-2

DNA: TGTGCCAGCCGGGACAGGGGCCGCACAGATACGCAGTATTTT
CDR3: CASRDRGRTDTQYF
D: TRBD1
size: -
J: TRBJ2-3
V: TRBV5-4

DNA: TGTGCCTGGAGTGGCGGCTTGGGCGGGGACTCTGGAAACACCATATATTTT
CDR3: CAWSGGLGGDSGNTIYF
D: -
size: -
J: TRBJ1-3
V: TRBV30

DNA: TGTGCCAGCAGTGAAGTACAGGGGACAGGGTACGGCTACACCTTC
CDR3: CASSEVQGTGYGYTF
D: TRBD1
size: -
J: TRBJ1-2
V: TRBV2

DNA: TGTGCCAGCAGTGAAGCGCTTCAATACAGGATTTTTAATGAAAAACTGTTTTTT
CDR3: CASSEALQYRIFNEKLFF
D: -
size: -
J: TRBJ1-4
V: TRBV6-1

DNA: TGCAGCGTTGATAGGGACAGGGTTGGGAATGAAAAACTGTTTTTT
CDR3: CSVDRDRVGNEKLFF
D: TRBD1
size: -
J: TRBJ1-4
V: TRBV29-1

DNA: TGTGCCAGCAGTCAGGGGGGGAACACTGAAGCTTTCTTT
CDR3: CASSQGGNTEAFF
D: TRBD1
size: -
J: TRBJ1-1
V: TRBV9

DNA: TGTGCCAGCAGTTTATACGGTACCAAAGCTTTCTTT
CDR3: CASSLYGTKAFF
D: -
size: -
J: TRBJ1-1
V: TRBV28

DNA: TGTGCCAGCAGTTCCTCGCGGGAAAAACTGTTTTTT
CDR3: CASSSSREKLFF
D: -
size: -
J: TRBJ1-4
V: TRBV3-1/TRBV3-2